The clone carrying this TCR beta chain has more than one count but fewer than ten. Time point denoted: blood at routine non-recurrence follow-up after resection. Without sorting, whole RNA was sequenced from tumor, nontumor lung or frozen PBMC. This entry comes from a study of spatial heterogeneity in lung cancer. The V gene lost 4 bases and the J gene lost 0 bases, with 7 bases spanning the gap. Germline V gives CDR1 SQVTM, CDR2 ANQGSEA. This CDR3 contains 13 residues. The presence of a unique molecular identifier marked each TCR cDNA molecule. One entry per CDR3 protein, called by TCRdb with MiXCR from the 5' RACE reads. The sample contains fewer than 60,000 distinct CDR3 sequences, less than 9% of which appear only once.

The sequence came from a female donor with early-stage non-small cell lung cancer. This chain uses TRBV29-1 with TRBJ1-3; no firm D call. Sequences were derived from PBMCs, sampled at follow-up. In DNA form, the CDR3 reads TGCAGCGTTGCTATGAGCTCTGGAAACACCATATATTTT. Translation: CSVAMSSGNTIYF.